A single sample is the source of the 6 T cell receptor beta chains below, sequenced in a study of blood T cell repertoires in COVID-19. The table came from immunoSEQ multiplex PCR; TCRdb's copy has only in-frame clones and leaves some out. The sample has 250,000 to 300,000 clones, approximately 93% seen once. Sequenced sample: peripheral blood. The receptor source for this set is a woman between 25 and 40 years old with COVID-19, enrolled during active disease.

This chain connects TRBV19 to TRBJ2-1; 10 bases are a match to TRBD1. The CDR3 totals 15 residues. Germline V gene data show CDR1 as LNHDA and CDR2 as SQIVND (reference sequence). Losses at the gene ends were 7 bases for V and 7 bases for J; bases not matched to a gene: 10. The CDR3 sequence: CASISSRTGGNEQFF. In DNA, the CDR3 is TGTGCCAGTATCTCCTCGAGGACAGGGGGTAATGAGCAGTTCTTC.

This chain links TRBV7-9 with TRBJ1-2, with 8 bases that match TRBD1. In germline, CDR1 is SEHNR, CDR2 FQNEAQ (reference sequence). J gave up 4 bases and V 5 bases, and 6 bases lay outside the gene matches. The CDR3 runs 14 residues. CDR3 sequence (DNA): TGTGCCAGCAGCCGGACAGGGTTTGGCTATGGCTACACCTTC. Protein sequence: CASSRTGFGYGYTF.

This clone was seen a single time. The chain combines TRBV29-1 with TRBJ1-5; D gene ambiguous. The germline V gene encodes CDR1 SQVTM and CDR2 ANQGSEA. The CDR3 has 14 amino acids. V was trimmed by 4 bases and J by 9 bases, leaving 19 bases between them. The CDR3 DNA reads as TGCAGCGTTGCAAGTGACGCAGGAATGACGCCCCAGCATTTT. Protein sequence: CSVASDAGMTPQHF.

The V and J genes are TRBV15 and TRBJ1-2; a weak D match, TRBD1 (6 bases). The germline V gene encodes CDR1 LNHNV and CDR2 YYDKDF (reference sequence). The CDR3 spans 15 residues. V lost 0 bases, J lost 6 bases, and 14 bases lay in between. This chain's CDR3 is CATSRDYQGGDGYTF. CDR3 DNA sequence: TGTGCCACCAGCAGAGACTATCAAGGGGGTGATGGCTACACCTTC.

The V and J genes are TRBV5-4 and TRBJ1-2; 7 nucleotides line up with TRBD1. Germline V gene data show CDR1 as SGHNT and CDR2 as YYREEE (reference sequence). The trim removed 9 bases at V and 6 bases at J, leaving 17 bases unmatched. The CDR3 has 15 residues. The CDR3 bases are TGTGCCACCAATACCGGGACAGATACGCTAAATGGCTACACCTTC. As protein: CATNTGTDTLNGYTF.

The DNA for the CDR3 is TGTGCCAGCAGTGTAAACACTGAAGCTTTCTTT. Translation: CASSVNTEAFF. The chain joins TRBV6-6 to TRBJ1-1; D unresolved. Germline V gene sequence: CDR1 MNHNY, CDR2 SVGAGI (reference sequence). The germline V and J ends were trimmed by 5 bases and 2 bases, with 3 bases remaining between them. The CDR3 is made up of 11 amino acids.